This T cell receptor beta chain was documented in a study of T cell repertoires in cytomegalovirus infection. Study overall: HLA-B-restricted CMV epitopes that are well studied, plus recently identified HLA-C-restricted ones, were used by the study. Shared public TCR beta signatures pointed to both CMV infection and a matching HLA type.

TCRdb itself ran the reads through MiXCR, one entry per CDR3 protein. Of about 890,000 distinct CDR3 sequences listed, 25% to 40% are singletons. A remark on this clonotype: Its specificity is unknown.

Germline values: CDR1 KGHDR, CDR2 SFDVKD. Losses at the gene ends were 9 bases for V and 5 bases for J; bases not matched to a gene: 3. This CDR3 contains 12 residues. The source is a human donor in good health (CMV status not recorded). Some clones in this sample may be carry-over from other donors' samples. Material: cultured CD8+ T cells from PBMCs, obtained from culture after CMV antigen stimulation. The chain joins TRBV24-1 to TRBJ2-5; 9 bases align to TRBD1. The CDR3 coding sequence is TGTGCCACCGGGACAGGGCTGGAGACCCAGTACTTC. Translated, it gives CATGTGLETQYF.